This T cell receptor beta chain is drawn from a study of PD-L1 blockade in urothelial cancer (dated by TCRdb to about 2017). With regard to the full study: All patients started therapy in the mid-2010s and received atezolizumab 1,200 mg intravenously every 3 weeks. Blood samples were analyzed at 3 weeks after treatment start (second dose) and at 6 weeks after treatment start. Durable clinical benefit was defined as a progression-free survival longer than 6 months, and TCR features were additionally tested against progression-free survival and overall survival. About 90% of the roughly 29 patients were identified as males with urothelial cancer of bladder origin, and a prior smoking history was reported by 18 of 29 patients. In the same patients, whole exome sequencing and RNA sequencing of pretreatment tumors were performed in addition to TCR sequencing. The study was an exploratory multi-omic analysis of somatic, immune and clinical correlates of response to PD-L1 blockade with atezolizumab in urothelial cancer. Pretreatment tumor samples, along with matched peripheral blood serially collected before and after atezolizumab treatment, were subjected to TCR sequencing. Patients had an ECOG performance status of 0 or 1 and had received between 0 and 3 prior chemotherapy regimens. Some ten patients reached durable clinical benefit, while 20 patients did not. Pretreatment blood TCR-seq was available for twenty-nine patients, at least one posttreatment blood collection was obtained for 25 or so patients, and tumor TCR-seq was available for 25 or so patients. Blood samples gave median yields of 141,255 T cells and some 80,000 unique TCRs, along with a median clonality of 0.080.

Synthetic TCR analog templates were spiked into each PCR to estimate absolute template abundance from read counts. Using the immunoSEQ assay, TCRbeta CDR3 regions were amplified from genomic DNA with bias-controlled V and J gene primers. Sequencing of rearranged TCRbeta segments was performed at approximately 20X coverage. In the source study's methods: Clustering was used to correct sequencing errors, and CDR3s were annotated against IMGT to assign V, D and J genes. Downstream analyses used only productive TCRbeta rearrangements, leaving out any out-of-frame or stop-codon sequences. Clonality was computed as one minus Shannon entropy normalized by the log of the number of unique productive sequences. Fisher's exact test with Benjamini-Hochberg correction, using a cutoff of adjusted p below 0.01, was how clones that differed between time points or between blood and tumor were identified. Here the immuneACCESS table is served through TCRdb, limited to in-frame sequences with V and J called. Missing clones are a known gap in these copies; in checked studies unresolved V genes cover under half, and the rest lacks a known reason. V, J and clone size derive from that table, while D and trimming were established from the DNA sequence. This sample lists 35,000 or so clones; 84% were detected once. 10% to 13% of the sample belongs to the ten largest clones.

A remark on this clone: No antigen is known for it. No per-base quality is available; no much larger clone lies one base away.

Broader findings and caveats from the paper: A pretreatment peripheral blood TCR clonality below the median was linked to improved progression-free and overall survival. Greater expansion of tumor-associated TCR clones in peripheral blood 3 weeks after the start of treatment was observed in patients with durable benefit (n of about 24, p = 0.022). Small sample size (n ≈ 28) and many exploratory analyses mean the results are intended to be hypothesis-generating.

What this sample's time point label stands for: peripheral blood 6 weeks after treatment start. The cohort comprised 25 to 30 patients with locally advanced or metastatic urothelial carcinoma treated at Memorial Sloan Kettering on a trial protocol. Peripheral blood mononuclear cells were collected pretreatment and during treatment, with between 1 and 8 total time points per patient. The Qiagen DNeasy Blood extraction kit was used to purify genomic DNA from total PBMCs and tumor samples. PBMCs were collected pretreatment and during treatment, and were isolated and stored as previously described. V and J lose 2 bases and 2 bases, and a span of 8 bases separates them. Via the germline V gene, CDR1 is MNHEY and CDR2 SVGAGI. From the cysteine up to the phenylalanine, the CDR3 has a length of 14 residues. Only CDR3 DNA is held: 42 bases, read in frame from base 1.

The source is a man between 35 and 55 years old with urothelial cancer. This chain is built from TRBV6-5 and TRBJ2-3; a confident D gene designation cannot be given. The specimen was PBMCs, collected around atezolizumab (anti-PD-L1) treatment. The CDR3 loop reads CASSYGRFTDTQYF. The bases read TGTGCCAGCAGTTACGGGCGCTTCACAGATACGCAGTATTTT.